The source of this T cell receptor (beta chain) is a study of OX40 agonist ivuxolimab in advanced cancers. The method was immunoSEQ multiplex PCR; TCRdb's version includes in-frame clones alone and lacks a portion of them. Of around 93,000 clones in the sample, approximately 87% were seen once. The clonotype originates from an adult with an advanced solid tumor such as melanoma, head and neck, liver or kidney cancer. Material: CD4+ or CD8+ T cells sorted from blood, obtained in a trial of the OX40 agonist ivuxolimab.

The CDR3 sequence: CASSFLHYNEQFF. In nucleotides, the CDR3 is TGTGCCAGCAGCTTTTTACATTACAATGAGCAGTTCTTC. The chain has TRBV7-6 and TRBJ2-1; D ambiguous. The CDR3 length is 13 residues. Trimming removed 3 bases at V and 4 bases at J, with 7 bases between. Per germline, CDR1 SGHVS and CDR2 FNYEAQ.